These T cell receptor beta chains were read from a single sample in a study of blood T cell repertoires in COVID-19. TCRdb keeps only in-frame clones here, not all; method: immunoSEQ multiplex PCR. Seen here are hundreds of thousands of clones, around 86% observed once, and the top ten hold more than 1.5%. Sequencing input: PBMCs or T cells enriched from blood (not recorded which). The receptors here all came from a man aged 40-55 years who had recovered from COVID-19. The CDR3 runs from the conserved cysteine through the conserved F or W. The D gene is left open where the match is weak. A clone size is listed for some rows: how often the clone was seen (once, few, many), or a class if it is expanded.

d_call	v_call	j_call	clone_size	cdr3_nt	cdr3_aa
TRBD2	TRBV15	TRBJ2-1	NA	TGTGCCACCAGCAGAGATTCTCGACTAGCGGGGGGGCCCCGGATCTACAATGAGCAGTTCTTC	CATSRDSRLAGGPRIYNEQFF
TRBD2	TRBV5-1	TRBJ2-1	NA	TGCGCCAGCAGCTTGCTTGATGCGGGAGGGGATGAGCAGTTCTTC	CASSLLDAGGDEQFF
NA	TRBV18	TRBJ2-3	NA	TGTGCCAGCTCACCAGGACAGACGAGCACAGATACGCAGTATTTT	CASSPGQTSTDTQYF
TRBD2	TRBV11-2	TRBJ2-3	NA	TGTGCCAGCAGCCAGACTAGCGCCACAGATACGCAGTATTTT	CASSQTSATDTQYF
NA	TRBV2	TRBJ1-2	once	TGTGCCAGCAGGCGGCCGTGGGGGCGCGGAGGCTACACCTTC	CASRRPWGRGGYTF
TRBD1	TRBV7-9	TRBJ1-2	NA	TGTGCCAGCAGCCCCGACCCCGGGACAGGGGATTCCCGGGGAGGCTACACCTTC	CASSPDPGTGDSRGGYTF
NA	TRBV6-1	TRBJ1-5	NA	TGTGCCAGCAGTGAATGGGCGCAGCCCCAGCATTTT	CASSEWAQPQHF
NA	TRBV11-2	TRBJ1-4	NA	TGTGCCAGCAGCTTAAGCGGGGGTCAGGAGGAAAAACTGTTTTTT	CASSLSGGQEEKLFF
TRBD2	TRBV5-1	TRBJ2-4	few	TGCGCCAGCAGCCTTGAGGGACTAGCGGGGGGGCCTGTAGCCAAAAACATTCAGTACTTC	CASSLEGLAGGPVAKNIQYF
NA	TRBV29-1	TRBJ1-2	once	TGCAGCTCCTCAGGTGACTATGGCTACACCTTC	CSSSGDYGYTF
TRBD1	TRBV5-1	TRBJ1-1	NA	TGCGCCAGCAGCTTTAGACAGGGGCATGAAGCTTTCTTT	CASSFRQGHEAFF
NA	TRBV29-1	TRBJ2-7	once	TGCAGCGTATGGGACACCGTGACCTACGAGCAGTACTTC	CSVWDTVTYEQYF
TRBD1	TRBV7-3	TRBJ1-1	NA	TGTGCCAGCAGCGCGCGACAGGGCTTTGAGGCTTTCTTT	CASSARQGFEAFF
NA	TRBV7-2	TRBJ1-5	NA	TGTGCCAGCGGGGCCAGTACAGTCTTTAATAGTCAGCCCCAGCATTTT	CASGASTVFNSQPQHF
TRBD2	TRBV28	TRBJ2-3	NA	TGTGCCAGCAGAAATATAGCGGGAGAAGGAGATACGCAGTATTTT	CASRNIAGEGDTQYF
NA	TRBV27	TRBJ1-4	NA	TGTGCCAGCAGTCATTCAGGGGCGGTTAATGAAAAACTGTTTTTT	CASSHSGAVNEKLFF
TRBD1	TRBV27	TRBJ1-4	NA	TGTGCCAGCAGTTTGTCTTCCTGGGACAGGGGAAATGAAAAACTGTTTTTT	CASSLSSWDRGNEKLFF
NA	TRBV28	TRBJ1-2	NA	TGTGCCAGCGGGACTGGGACCTCAGGCTATGGCTACACCTTC	CASGTGTSGYGYTF
TRBD2	TRBV4-3	TRBJ2-7	few	TGCGCCAGCAGCCAAGATTCGGGGGGTGGGTACGAGCAGTACTTC	CASSQDSGGGYEQYF
TRBD2	TRBV2	TRBJ2-3	few	TGTGCCAGCAGTGAAGTACTAGCGGGGGGCCCCGATACGCAGTATTTT	CASSEVLAGGPDTQYF
NA	TRBV5-5	TRBJ2-6	NA	TGTGCCAGCAGCTTAGCACAGGGCTCTGGGGCCAACGTCCTGACTTTC	CASSLAQGSGANVLTF
NA	TRBV28	TRBJ2-7	NA	TGTGCCAGCCGGGACTCCCTCGGCGAGCAGTACTTC	CASRDSLGEQYF
NA	TRBV19	TRBJ1-5	NA	TGTGCCAGTAGTAATCAGGTAAATCAGCCCCAGCATTTT	CASSNQVNQPQHF
TRBD1	TRBV9	TRBJ1-5	NA	TGTGCCAGCAGCGCAGGGACAGTGCGGGATCAGCCCCAGCATTTT	CASSAGTVRDQPQHF
TRBD1	TRBV20-1	TRBJ1-2	once	TGCAGTGCTAGTCCCGTCCCGGGACAGGGGGCGATTGGCTACACCTTC	CSASPVPGQGAIGYTF
NA	TRBV12-3/TRBV12-4	TRBJ1-1	NA	TGTGCCAGCAGTTTTACCTCGACGAACAGGGTCTTT	CASSFTSTNRVF
NA	TRBV20-1	TRBJ1-5	NA	TGCAGTGCTAGTCCCACAGCATCGAAACAGCCCCAGCATTTT	CSASPTASKQPQHF
TRBD1	TRBV23-1	TRBJ1-1	once	TGCGCCAGCAGTCAATCTCCGAGCTTAGACAGGGCCCCGTGCACTGAAGCTTTCTTT	CASSQSPSLDRAPCTEAFF
TRBD1	TRBV5-1	TRBJ1-6	NA	TGCGCCAGCAGCCAGACAGGGGCTAATTCACCCCTCCACTTT	CASSQTGANSPLHF
TRBD1	TRBV28	TRBJ2-6	NA	TGTGCCAGCAGTTTACGGACAGGGGGAAAGGCCAACGTCCTGACTTTC	CASSLRTGGKANVLTF